A single sample is the source of the 17 T cell receptor beta chains below, sequenced in a study of T cells in Graves' hyperthyroidism and ophthalmopathy. The TCR beta CDR3 regions underwent amplification using RNA transcripts as the source. When the TCR CDR3 underwent first-round RT-PCR, the HTBI primer set was used. One entry per CDR3 protein, called by TCRdb with MiXCR from the multiplex PCR reads. Altogether about 560,000 distinct CDR3 sequences are present, about half being singletons, with the ten largest covering just under 8.5%. Sequencing used peripheral blood or thyroid tissue (not recorded which). These receptors were obtained from a woman under 30 with Graves' hyperthyroidism.

The CDR3 loop is CASSFGGVNQPQHF. In DNA form, the CDR3 reads TGCGCCAGCAGCTTTGGGGGGGTCAATCAGCCCCAGCATTTT. The chain has TRBV5-1 and TRBJ1-5, with a possible D match to TRBD1 (5 bases). The germline V gene encodes CDR1 SGHRS and CDR2 YFSETQ. V was pared by 2 bases and J by 3 bases, with 9 bases between. CDR3 length: 14 residues.

This chain connects TRBV7-3 to TRBJ2-7; D is possibly TRBD1 (5 bases). This CDR3 comprises 15 residues. The germline CDR1 and CDR2 sequences are SGHTA and FQGTGA. V shed 5 bases and J shed 1 base, with 15 bases lying between them. The DNA for the CDR3 is TGTGCCAGCAGCCAAGTCGACAGCTCTTCCTACGAGCAGTACTTC. This translates into CASSQVDSSSYEQYF.

Concerning this clonotype: Relative to the germline gene, one junction end is altered; a read error may explain this. The chain couples TRBV11-2 to TRBJ2-5, with D tentatively TRBD1 (6 bases). Germline assignment: CDR1 SGHAT and CDR2 FQNNGV. There are 17 residues in the CDR3. The chain's CDR3 is CASSQVPGHSYQETQYF. Here the CDR3 DNA reads TGCGCCAGCAGCCAAGTGCCGGGACATTCGTACCAAGAGACCCAGTACTTC.

In its sample, this clonotype was seen a few times. V gene TRBV10-3 combines with J gene TRBJ1-6; D is unresolved. This CDR3 has 13 amino acids. Germline-derived CDR1 and CDR2 are ENHRY and SYGVKD. CDR3 sequence reads: CATQSSYNSPLHF. The DNA for the CDR3 is TGTGCTACCCAATCATCGTATAATTCACCCCTCCACTTT.

This clonotype was seen more than once but under ten times. This rearrangement joins TRBV7-9 to TRBJ1-6; no clear D gene. The germline V gene has CDR1 SEHNR and CDR2 FQNEAQ (reference sequence). The CDR3 runs 15 residues. Trimming removed 5 bases from V and 7 bases from J, with 15 bases in between. The CDR3 loop reads CASSARTPENSPLHF. CDR3 DNA: TGTGCCAGCAGCGCCCGGACCCCCGAAAATTCACCCCTCCACTTT.

Turning to this clonotype: The junction shows a germline mismatch at one end, possibly a read error. This sequence joins TRBV7-2 and TRBJ2-7, with D perhaps matching TRBD1 (6 bases). There are 15 residues in the CDR3. Germline V CDR1 and CDR2: SGHTA, FQGNSA. This CDR3 reads CAGSLRDTPAYEQYF. Written as DNA, the CDR3 is TGTGCCGGCAGCCTCCGGGACACACCTGCCTACGAGCAGTACTTC.

The chain has TRBV7-9 and TRBJ2-5; 13 bases fit TRBD2. V lost 5 bases to trimming and J lost 4 bases; unmatched junction nucleotides: 10. This CDR3 contains 17 residues. CDR1 and CDR2 (germline): SEHNR, FQNEAQ (reference sequence). CDR3 DNA sequence: TGTGCCAGCAGCCCCTGGACTAGCGGGAGTTGGTTAGAGACCCAGTACTTC. The encoded protein is CASSPWTSGSWLETQYF.

This clonotype was seen repeatedly, ten times or more. The rearrangement links TRBV2 to TRBJ2-5, with 8 positions matching TRBD1. The trim removed 10 bases at V and 4 bases at J, leaving 8 bases unmatched. This CDR3 comprises 13 residues. CDR1 is SNHLY and CDR2 is FYNNEI in the germline V gene. The DNA of the CDR3 is TGTGCCAAAAAACCCGGGACAGGAGAGACCCAGTACTTC. This gives the protein CAKKPGTGETQYF.

This clonotype has ten or more counts. The CDR3 sequence is CASIARNQPQHF. The DNA of the CDR3 is TGCGCCAGCATTGCCCGCAATCAGCCCCAGCATTTT. The chain has TRBV10-1 and TRBJ1-5, with D hard to call. The CDR3 is made up of 12 amino acids. Germline V gene data show CDR1 as WNHNN and CDR2 as SYGVQD (reference sequence). V lost 7 bases to trimming and J lost 2 bases, with 6 bases between them.

This clonotype occurred a few times. The rearrangement joins TRBV2 to TRBJ2-5; 7 bases align to TRBD1. The ends lost 5 bases at V and 2 bases at J; junction bases unmatched: 8. The CDR3 is 15 amino acids. Germline V gene sequence: CDR1 SNHLY, CDR2 FYNNEI. CDR3 amino acids: CASSYLGTAQETQYF. The DNA for the CDR3 is TGTGCCAGCAGTTACCTAGGGACAGCACAAGAGACCCAGTACTTC. Full variable domain (remainder filled in from reference TRBV2 and TRBJ2-5): EPEVTQTPSHQVTQMGQEVILRCVPISNHLYFYWYRQILGQKVEFLVSFYNNEISEKSEIFDDQFSVERPDGSNFTLKIRSTKLEDSAMYFCASSYLGTAQETQYFGPGTRLLVL.

The chain combines TRBV7-2 with TRBJ1-1, with D uncertain. Trimming cost V 5 bases and J 7 bases, with 17 bases left between them. CDR1 SGHTA and CDR2 FQGNSA come from the germline V gene. The CDR3 is made up of 14 amino acids. DNA for the CDR3: TGTGCCAGCAGCAAATTCAAACCCACCGGTGAAGCTTTCTTT. Amino acids: CASSKFKPTGEAFF.

This CDR3 is CSARTSGSGTGELFF. The CDR3 region has the DNA TGCAGCGCTCGGACTAGCGGGAGTGGGACCGGGGAGCTGTTTTTT. The chain uses TRBV29-1 and TRBJ2-2, with 13 bases aligning to TRBD2. Looked up from germline, CDR1 is SQVTM and CDR2 is ANQGSEA. This CDR3 region has 15 residues. J was trimmed by 5 bases and V by 7 bases; bases with no gene match: 7.

V is TRBV29-1 and J is TRBJ1-4; 7 bases are shared with TRBD1. The CDR3 is 14 residues long. Germline CDR1 reads SQVTM; CDR2 reads ANQGSEA. With V trimmed by 3 bases and J by 7 bases, 8 bases remained unmatched. For the CDR3, the DNA is TGCAGCGTTGAGACAGGGACAGTGGGTGAAAAACTGTTTTTT. Translated: CSVETGTVGEKLFF.

On this clonotype itself: A much larger clone lies a single base off, so this may be a read error. The chain combines TRBV7-9 with TRBJ1-4; D not resolved. The length of the CDR3 is 13 residues. CDR1 and CDR2 from the germline V gene are SEHNR and FQNEAQ (reference sequence). Trimming removed 5 bases from V and 8 bases from J, with 12 bases in between. Here the CDR3 DNA reads TGTGCCAGCAGCGCACTTCCCGCAGAAAAACTGTTTTTT. Its translation is CASSALPAEKLFF.

The chain employs TRBV29-1 and TRBJ1-5; no firm D call. CDR3 length: 10 amino acids. Germline V gene lookup returns CDR1 SQVTM and CDR2 ANQGSEA. The V end was cut by 7 bases, the J end by 9 bases, with 10 bases between. CDR3 sequence: CSGSVGPQHF. Here the CDR3 DNA reads TGCAGCGGGTCCGTGGGGCCCCAGCATTTT.

J is TRBJ1-1 and V is TRBV20-1, with D unclear. The V and J ends lost 2 bases and 0 bases respectively, with 10 bases between them. The length of the CDR3 is 14 residues. In germline, CDR1 is DFQATT, CDR2 SNEGSKA (reference sequence). The CDR3 DNA sequence: TGCAGTGCTAGAAGGACGGCCATGAACACTGAAGCTTTCTTT. Protein: CSARRTAMNTEAFF.

This clonotype was seen many times. V usage is TRBV24-1 and J usage is TRBJ1-1; D is perhaps TRBD1 (5 bases). V was clipped by 3 bases and J by 10 bases, with 17 bases between them. This CDR3 is 14 amino acids long. Per the germline V gene, CDR1 is KGHDR and CDR2 is SFDVKD. The CDR3 sequence is CATSDVMGVGGAFF. CDR3 DNA: TGTGCCACCAGTGATGTTATGGGCGTTGGGGGAGCTTTCTTT.